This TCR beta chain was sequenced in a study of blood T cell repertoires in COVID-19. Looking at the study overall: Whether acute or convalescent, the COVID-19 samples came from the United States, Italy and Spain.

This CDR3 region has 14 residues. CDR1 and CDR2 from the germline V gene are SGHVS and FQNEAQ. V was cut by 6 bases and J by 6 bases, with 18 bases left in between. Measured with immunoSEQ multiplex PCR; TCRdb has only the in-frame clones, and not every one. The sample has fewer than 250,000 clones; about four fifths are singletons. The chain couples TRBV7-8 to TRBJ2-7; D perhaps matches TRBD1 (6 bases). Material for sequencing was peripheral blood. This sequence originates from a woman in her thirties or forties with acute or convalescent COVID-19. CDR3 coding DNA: TGTGCCAGCAGATCGGGACACGGGGTAGGCGAGCAGTACTTC. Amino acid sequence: CASRSGHGVGEQYF.